The 27 T cell receptor beta chains listed next were all sequenced from one sample in a study of early T cells in non-severe SARS-CoV-2 infection. TCRdb independently ran MiXCR on the 5' RACE reads; one entry per CDR3 protein. This sample has approximately 39,000 distinct CDR3 sequences, with about 9.3% found just once. Sequencing input: whole blood. The receptors stem from an adult who was a healthcare worker with PCR-confirmed SARS-CoV-2 infection or an uninfected control (not recorded which).

The rearrangement joins TRBV12-3 or TRBV12-4 to TRBJ2-3; D gene unclear. Trimming left V 7 bases short and J 2 bases short, with 13 bases between. There are 14 residues in the CDR3. CDR3 region: CASTLGTYTDTQYF. Written as DNA, the CDR3 is TGTGCCAGCACCCTGGGAACCTACACAGATACGCAGTATTTT.

The chain joins TRBV12-3 or TRBV12-4 to TRBJ1-5, with 7 positions matching TRBD1. The CDR3 loop spans 14 amino acids. The ends lost 5 bases at V and 7 bases at J; junction bases unmatched: 8. Written as DNA, the CDR3 is TGTGCCAGCAGTCCCCAGGGGGGAGGGCAGCCCCAGCATTTT. Translated: CASSPQGGGQPQHF.

The table lists this clonotype with many counts. V usage is TRBV12-3 or TRBV12-4 and J usage is TRBJ1-2, with TRBD1 matching over 10 bases. This CDR3 is built from 14 residues. The V segment lost 5 bases and the J segment 8 bases; nucleotides outside the gene matches: 8. The DNA of the CDR3 is TGTGCCAGCAGTCTACTTTCGACAGGGGGCGGCTACACCTTC. Encoded protein: CASSLLSTGGGYTF.

The CDR3 here is CASRPGQGATTEAFF. The CDR3 coding sequence is TGCGCCAGCAGGCCGGGACAGGGGGCTACCACTGAAGCTTTCTTT. The chain has TRBV5-1 and TRBJ1-1, with 12 positions matching TRBD1. CDR1 is SGHRS and CDR2 is YFSETQ in the germline V gene. CDR3 length equals 15 residues. The trim removed 5 bases at V and 4 bases at J, leaving 6 bases unmatched.

This clonotype came up a few times. This chain uses TRBV20-1 with TRBJ2-7, with 15 nucleotides matching TRBD2. Germline CDR1 reads DFQATT; CDR2 reads SNEGSKA (reference sequence). The V segment lost 4 bases and the J segment 0 bases; nucleotides outside the gene matches: 7. The CDR3 is 17 residues long. CDR3 region: CSAIRTSGGAFSYEQYF. Written as DNA, the CDR3 is TGCAGTGCTATACGGACTAGCGGGGGGGCCTTCTCCTACGAGCAGTACTTC.

This clonotype has at least ten counts. This rearrangement joins TRBV7-2 to TRBJ1-1, with no clear D. CDR3 length: 13 amino acids. Looked up from germline, CDR1 is SGHTA and CDR2 is FQGNSA. Between the trimmed V and J ends, which lost 5 bases and 1 base, there was a span of 8 bases. The CDR3 nucleotides are TGTGCCAGCAGCCCTGACTCGAACACTGAAGCTTTCTTT. Protein product: CASSPDSNTEAFF.

This clonotype was recorded many times. The chain links TRBV2 to TRBJ1-5; TRBD1 aligns across 9 bases. This CDR3 contains 15 residues. Trimming removed 6 bases from V and 4 bases from J; junction bases left unmatched: 7. The germline V gene has CDR1 SNHLY and CDR2 FYNNEI. In DNA form, the CDR3 reads TGTGCCAGCAGCACTACAGGGGGCGCGAATCAGCCCCAGCATTTT. It translates to CASSTTGGANQPQHF.

This clonotype came up many times. The J gene is TRBJ2-3, the V gene TRBV5-4, with 13 positions matching TRBD2. With V trimmed by 5 bases and J by 5 bases, 5 bases remained unmatched. This CDR3 contains 15 residues. Germline loops: CDR1 SGHNT, CDR2 YYREEE (reference sequence). CDR3 amino acids: CASRVGTSGEDTQYF. CDR3 DNA sequence: TGTGCCAGCAGGGTCGGGACTAGCGGGGAAGATACGCAGTATTTT.

This clonotype came up a few times. The chain employs TRBV7-8 and TRBJ2-1; D gene uncertain. This CDR3 region has 15 residues. CDR1 and CDR2 from the germline V gene are SGHVS and FQNEAQ. Trimming removed 5 bases from V and 6 bases from J, with 17 bases in between. The CDR3, as DNA: TGTGCCAGCAGCCACCGGGTCTCTAAACCCAATGAGCAGTTCTTC. This codes for CASSHRVSKPNEQFF.

The CDR3: CASSDSQGSGGPSATQYF. The CDR3 DNA reads TGTGCCAGCAGTGACTCTCAGGGTAGCGGGGGCCCTTCTGCTACGCAGTATTTT. The V gene is TRBV6-4, the J gene TRBJ2-3, with TRBD2 matching over 9 bases. V was clipped by 0 bases and J by 8 bases; unmatched bases: 15. The CDR3 totals 18 residues. Germline CDR1 reads MRHNA; CDR2 reads SNTAGT.

This clonotype has at least ten counts. The chain carries TRBV4-3 and TRBJ1-5; 10 bases are shared with TRBD1. V lost 3 bases to trimming and J lost 5 bases; unmatched junction nucleotides: 4. Germline assignment: CDR1 LGHNA and CDR2 YSLEER. The CDR3 covers 15 residues. The CDR3, as DNA: TGCGCCAGCAGCCAGGGGACAGGGGATTATCAGCCCCAGCATTTT. It specifies CASSQGTGDYQPQHF.

At least ten counts were recorded for this clonotype. The chain links TRBV5-4 to TRBJ1-5; D unresolved. CDR3 length equals 13 residues. V shed 4 bases and J shed 3 bases, with 8 bases lying between them. Per germline, CDR1 SGHNT and CDR2 YYREEE (reference sequence). The CDR3 DNA sequence: TGTGCCAGCAGCCCCGGCCCCAATCAGCCCCAGCATTTT. Protein: CASSPGPNQPQHF.

This chain uses TRBV4-3 with TRBJ2-1; D is unclear. This CDR3 contains 15 residues. In germline, CDR1 is LGHNA, CDR2 YSLEER. Trimming took 8 bases from V and 0 from J, leaving 14 bases between them. CDR3 sequence reads: CASGLSTSSYNEQFF. The DNA of the CDR3 is TGCGCCAGCGGTCTTAGCACGAGCTCCTACAATGAGCAGTTCTTC.

With regard to this clonotype: With a much larger clone just one base away, this may be a read error. The rearrangement links TRBV7-9 to TRBJ1-1; D is undetermined. CDR3 length: 11 residues. CDR1 is SEHNR and CDR2 is FQNEAQ in the germline V gene (reference sequence). CDR3 sequence reads: CACSLVQEAFF. The DNA of the CDR3 is TGTGCCTGCAGCTTAGTGCAGGAAGCTTTCTTT.

This clonotype occurred a few times. The chain uses TRBV20-1 and TRBJ1-1; D possibly corresponds to TRBD1 (6 bases). V dropped 5 bases and J dropped 2 bases, with 9 bases sitting between them. The CDR3 has 12 amino acids. CDR1 and CDR2 from the germline V gene are DFQATT and SNEGSKA (reference sequence). CDR3 nucleotides: TGCAGTGCTGGACAGATAAACACTGAAGCTTTCTTT. Its protein product is CSAGQINTEAFF.

This clonotype came up many times. The chain employs TRBV7-3 and TRBJ2-2; 9 bases match TRBD1. The CDR3 contains 17 residues. CDR1 is SGHTA, CDR2 FQGTGA, per germline. Trimming took 3 bases from V and 5 from J; bases not matched to a gene: 10. The CDR3 DNA follows: TGTGCCAGCAGCTTGGGGAACAGGGGGCCAAGGACCGGGGAGCTGTTTTTT. Translation: CASSLGNRGPRTGELFF.

This chain joins TRBV5-1 and TRBJ1-1; D remains unclear. Germline V gene lookup returns CDR1 SGHRS and CDR2 YFSETQ. The V gene lost 0 bases and the J gene lost 3 bases, with 12 bases spanning the gap. The CDR3 loop spans 15 amino acids. The CDR3 bases are TGCGCCAGCAGCTTGGTAACAGCGGAGGACACTGAAGCTTTCTTT. This translates into CASSLVTAEDTEAFF.

This clonotype has just one count. Mismatch with germline at one junction end may stem from a read error. V is TRBV9 and J is TRBJ1-1, with a possible D match to TRBD1 (6 bases). Germline lookup yields CDR1 SGDLS and CDR2 YYNGEE. This CDR3 contains 15 residues. The CDR3 DNA is TGTGCCAGCACCCAGAGGGGGGGTATGAACACTGAAGCTATCTTT. Protein sequence: CASTQRGGMNTEAIF.

A single count supports this clonotype. This chain connects TRBV7-2 to TRBJ2-3, with 10 nucleotides matching TRBD2. CDR3 length equals 15 residues. Germline V gene lookup returns CDR1 SGHTA and CDR2 FQGNSA. V dropped 5 bases and J dropped 2; count of bases not matched to a gene: 4. CDR3 sequence reads: CASSTLAGATDTQYF. The CDR3 DNA reads as TGTGCCAGCAGCACCCTAGCGGGGGCCACAGATACGCAGTATTTT.

The chain couples TRBV28 to TRBJ1-4; 7 bases map to TRBD1. The V gene's germline CDR1 is MDHEN and CDR2 SYDVKM. This CDR3 is 15 amino acids long. V shed 7 bases and J 12 bases; nucleotides not matched to a gene: 17. The CDR3 is CASIPSQGPQGELFF. The DNA of the CDR3 is TGTGCCAGCATCCCTTCACAGGGCCCTCAGGGGGAACTGTTTTTT.

This clonotype has ten or more counts. The rearrangement links TRBV20-1 to TRBJ1-5; 7 bases agree with TRBD1. CDR1 and CDR2 from the germline V gene are DFQATT and SNEGSKA (reference sequence). With 5 bases clipped from V and 0 bases from J, the junction kept 1 base outside the gene matches. The CDR3 totals 13 residues. CDR3 in DNA: TGCAGTGCTGGGACAGTTAGCAATCAGCCCCAGCATTTT. Its translation is CSAGTVSNQPQHF.

The chain couples TRBV12-3 or TRBV12-4 to TRBJ1-2, with D maybe TRBD1 (6 bases). The V end lost 5 bases, the J end lost 2 bases, and 9 bases lay between the germline ends. The CDR3 covers 13 residues. In DNA form, the CDR3 reads TGTGCCAGCAGTCCCGGACAGAACTATGGCTACACCTTC. It is translated as CASSPGQNYGYTF.

A few counts support this clonotype. The genes are TRBV28 and TRBJ2-4; D gene unclear. This CDR3 contains 14 residues. Germline V CDR1 and CDR2: MDHEN, SYDVKM. The V and J ends lost 6 bases and 2 bases respectively, with 11 bases between them. The CDR3, as DNA: TGTGCCAGCAGGTTCCGGGCGTCCAAAAACATTCAGTACTTC. Translated, it gives CASRFRASKNIQYF.

This clonotype was observed many times. This sequence joins TRBV20-1 and TRBJ2-7; 9 bases line up with TRBD2. The germline V gene encodes CDR1 DFQATT and CDR2 SNEGSKA (reference sequence). This CDR3 comprises 14 residues. Trimming at V came to 0 bases and at J to 6 bases, leaving 6 bases not matched to a gene. The DNA for the CDR3 is TGCAGTGCTAGAGAACCCGGGACTAGCATCGAGCAGTACTTC. This encodes CSAREPGTSIEQYF.

Worth noting for this clonotype: A read error is possible here, since a much larger clone lies one base away. The CDR3 spells CASSSVKSPLHF. CDR3 coding DNA: TGTGCCAGCAGTTCCGTTAAATCACCCCTCCACTTT. V gene TRBV28 combines with J gene TRBJ1-6; D gene uncertain. The CDR3 covers 12 residues. Trimming took off 4 bases at V and 10 bases at J, with 8 bases between the two ends. Germline V gene lookup returns CDR1 MDHEN and CDR2 SYDVKM. Filled out from reference TRBV28 and TRBJ1-6, the complete variable domain reads DVKVTQSSRYLVKRTGEKVFLECVQDMDHENMFWYRQDPGLGLRLIYFSYDVKMKEKGDIPEGYSVSREKKERFSLILESASTNQTSMYLCASSSVKSPLHFGNGTRLTVT.

In its sample, this clonotype was seen many times. The V and J genes are TRBV20-1 and TRBJ2-7; 13 bases agree with TRBD2. The length of the CDR3 is 15 residues. CDR1 is DFQATT, CDR2 SNEGSKA, per germline (reference sequence). The ends lost 6 bases at V and 5 bases at J; junction bases unmatched: 10. Written as DNA, the CDR3 is TGCAGTGCAATGCCCGGGACTAGCGGGAACCACGAGCAGTACTTC. This codes for CSAMPGTSGNHEQYF.

This clonotype was seen many times. The rearrangement joins TRBV6-2 or TRBV6-3 to TRBJ2-5; D call uncertain. The CDR3 covers 14 residues. The V end lost 0 bases, the J end lost 5 bases, and 10 bases lay between the germline ends. The germline gives CDR1 MNHEY, CDR2 SVGEGT. The CDR3 reads CASSYSSRKETQYF. As DNA, the CDR3 is TGTGCCAGCAGTTACTCGAGTCGGAAGGAGACCCAGTACTTC.